This paragraph covers one T cell receptor beta chain sequence. What it recognizes is unknown. At one end, the junction sequence differs from germline, possibly due to a read error. This sample is part of a study of PD-1 blockade in classical Hodgkin lymphoma. About the study: On a schedule of every 2 weeks, patients received nivolumab 3 mg/kg intravenously.

Libraries were prepared by immunoSEQ multiplex PCR; TCRdb keeps only in-frame clonotypes and omits some of them. The table shows 30,000 to 45,000 clones, with around 63% occurring only once. The study, taken as a whole, reports: It was among complete responders that baseline diversity resembled that of newly diagnosed patients. The study found that TCR diversity rose significantly by C4D1 in CD4+ but not CD8+ cells. Any patient who commenced nivolumab under 1 year after ASCT was excluded.

Relapses following autologous stem cell transplantation were seen in all patients, with brentuximab vedotin exposure varying. Here the sequenced sample was peripheral blood mononuclear cells (PBMCs), taken before the second cycle of nivolumab. The TCR originated in a human donor with classical Hodgkin lymphoma.

This CDR3 reads CASSLDIHERFF. Here the CDR3 DNA reads TGCGCCAGCAGCTTGGATATCCACGAGCGGTTCTTC. The gene calls are TRBV5-1 and TRBJ2-1; D not certain. Germline lookup yields CDR1 SGHRS and CDR2 YFSETQ. The CDR3 loop spans 12 amino acids.